One TCR beta chain is described in this entry. Its antigen remains unidentified. The data are from a study of CD4 T cells in relation to SARS-CoV-2 and coronaviruses. Overall study context: PBMCs were cultured with antigen for less than twelve days before TCR beta sequencing. Shared crossreactive spike epitopes were mapped to their HLA restriction. Regarding the study as a whole: In around 63% of donors, memory CD4+ clonotypes crossrecognized SARS-CoV-2 and at least one common cold coronavirus spike.

Before the COVID-19 pandemic, during about 2010-2018, CD4+ T cells were taken from unexposed donors. After roughly 9 days of culture, CD4+ T cells were isolated. Fresh IL-2 medium replaced half the medium on days 3 and 7. The repertoire was sequenced with immunoSEQ multiplex PCR; TCRdb's copy has only in-frame clones and lacks some. The sample lists about 25,000 clones, 60% to 85% seen once, with roughly 13% in the top ten. This receptor was obtained from a human donor in good health. The sample consisted of CD4+ T cells from PBMCs, cultured in vitro.

In DNA form, the CDR3 reads TGTGCCAGCACCCTGAGTCTAGCGGAGAACAATGAGCAGTTCTTC. Residues: CASTLSLAENNEQFF. This chain connects TRBV9 to TRBJ2-1; 7 bases agree with TRBD2. J lost 5 bases, V lost 6 bases, and 11 bases had no gene match. The CDR3 contains 15 residues. The V gene's germline CDR1 is SGDLS and CDR2 YYNGEE.